This T cell receptor (beta chain) came from a study of cytomegalovirus exposure and HLA in healthy donors (dated by TCRdb to 2017 to 2019). Notes on the research overall: In an earlier analysis of under 600 of the donors, approximately 300 Gb of sequence data and 100 million or so unique TCR beta sequences from about 190 million T cells were reported. Approximately 300 gigabases of sequencing data and around 80 million unique TCR sequences made up an early release that covered fewer than 650 HLA-typed donors. Among the roughly 390 genotyped donors, about 85% belonged to the genetic ancestry cluster associated with self-reported Caucasian donors. The study was designed to test whether signatures of past pathogen exposure could be identified by cataloging public T cell receptors. The study used immunosequencing to profile the T cell repertoires of more than 650 subjects and linked those repertoires to cytomegalovirus serostatus. Along with the approximately 650-subject first cohort, a separate validation cohort of approximately 110 different subjects was used. The study combined high-throughput TCR immunosequencing, statistical association of individual TCRs with disease status, and machine learning to predict cytomegalovirus infection status. A later analysis re-analyzed previously published TCR beta repertoires from several hundred donors and added high-resolution HLA genotyping to study TCR occurrence patterns. Rather than drawing on any new phenotypic data, the later analysis identified candidate immune exposures from TCR beta sequences and the way those sequences occurred across donors. In an earlier analysis of a few hundred of the donors, high-throughput TCR beta sequencing was used to judge whether each TCR beta V gene segment behaved as functional or pseudogenic. Alongside the repertoire data, information on donor age, sex, ethnicity and CMV serostatus was compiled. A later genetic analysis used genome-wide SNP genotypes for about three fifths of the roughly 700 donors, treating that subset as a discovery cohort. Every repertoire in the discovery cohort had been generated on one and the same sequencing platform. HLA typing covered class I and class II loci at four-digit resolution. The number of donors typed differed by locus, with roughly 629-640 for A, B, C, DRB1 and DQB1, more than 500 for DQA1, over 600 for DPA1, and some 440 for DPB1. Because of strong linkage in the cohort, roughly five DR-DQ haplotypes were treated as single units for association and clustering. Across approximately 400 genotyped donors of the cohort, an average of 235,054 unique TCR beta nucleotide sequences per donor were sequenced, and approximately 17% of those sequences were non-productive. Study-wide conclusions, independent of this receptor: The study listed 164 TCR beta chains as associated with cytomegalovirus. Assigning TCR associations to individual alleles was difficult when HLA alleles, especially DR and DQ, strongly co-occurred. In vitro tests confirmed that a few of the cytomegalovirus-associated TCR beta chains recognize cytomegalovirus antigens. Linkage disequilibrium might explain the correlated functional status among segregating V segments, but an unknown experimental factor could not be excluded. A further reported finding was that TCR beta sequences accurately predicted the HLA-A and HLA-B alleles for most subjects in the first cohort. Cytomegalovirus status was reported to be diagnosed by the classifier with high specificity and sensitivity in both the original and validation cohorts. The presence/absence analyses assumed that sequencing depth was roughly uniform across donors, and that assumption may not be true. According to a later genetic analysis, donors in an Asian-associated ancestry cluster had fewer N-insertions in productive TCRs than the approximately 650-donor mean. In this cohort, only TCR beta chains were sequenced, and detectable features were limited by the absence of alpha or paired-chain data. In an earlier analysis of about 600 of the donors, most TCR beta V segments appeared in productive rearrangements about 90% or about 30% of the time, broadly matching IMGT annotations. Because the 87-base-pair reads could not distinguish some IMGT-functional V segments, including TRBV6-2 and TRBV6-3, those segments were excluded. Several of the top co-occurrence clusters appeared to be linked to parvovirus B19, influenza, CMV and Epstein-Barr virus, according to a later analysis. An association between a missense DCLRE1C variant and V-gene and J-gene trimming of TCR beta chains was found in a later genetic analysis and replicated in an independent cohort. In a later analysis, the rate of TCR association differed among HLA loci, with DRB1 alleles having the most associated TCRs and HLA-C alleles having the fewest. The only immune exposure information available for the cohort was CMV serostatus. Compared with equally common non-associated chains, HLA-associated TCR beta chains in a later analysis were more clonally expanded and had lower generation probabilities. Specific HLA alleles were associated with around 18,000 TCR beta sequences at a false discovery rate of 0.05 in a later analysis. Most TCR sequences were seen in very few donors, while some public TCRs were found in many individuals. A group of highly shared sequence variants was considered likely to be a technical artifact of the sequencing pipeline. HLA typing was unavailable for some donors at each locus, so association tests used only the typed subset. A later analysis found that most CMV-associated TCR beta chains appeared HLA-restricted, with HLA associations seemingly driven largely by CMV exposure. The authors suggested that the approach could potentially be generalized to other disease states and immunological phenotypes. The earlier analysis of approximately 560 of the donors excluded some 16 rarely observed V segments, including chromosome 9 orphons, because counts were too low.

Libraries were prepared through the immunoSEQ multiplex PCR assay. A mixture of 60 forward primers for TCR Vbeta segments and 13 reverse primers for TCR Jbeta segments was used in the multiplex PCR. The CDR3 region of rearranged TCR beta genes was amplified from genomic DNA by a multiplex PCR assay. The amplified TCR beta libraries were sequenced on the Illumina HiSeq System as 87-base-pair reads. Concerning the study's data processing: In a later analysis, tens of millions of unique TCR beta chains were counted across the 500 to 700 repertoires, and around 10 million of these chains were shared by at least two donors. Raw reads were error-corrected and collapsed into unique sequences by a nearest-neighbor algorithm in which closely related sequences were merged to remove PCR and sequencing errors. Alignment of CDR3 sequences to IMGT reference sequences was used to assign V, D and J gene segments. For a sequence to be retained, at least a six-nucleotide match to both a V gene segment and a J gene segment was required. Rearrangements were classified as productive when the CDR3 lacked stop codons and remained in frame with V and J, and all other rearrangements were classified as non-productive. CDR3 was defined according to IMGT convention as the region running from the second conserved V-encoded cysteine to the conserved J-encoded phenylalanine. Sequences without an unambiguous match to a single V gene segment were excluded from the earlier analysis of about 640 of the donors. In an earlier analysis of 587 of the donors, a V segment was called functional when productive rearrangements were above 56.7%, and segregating when the standard deviation between donors exceeded 5%. A statistical classification framework was built to diagnose cytomegalovirus status from the catalog of TCR beta chain sequences. In a later analysis, V and J genes were assigned by comparing TCR nucleotide sequences against IMGT/GENE-DB human TR gene sequences. Using the TCRdist pipeline, a later analysis assigned CDR3 sequences along with most-parsimonious VDJ recombination scenarios. A later analysis defined each TCR beta chain by its CDR3 amino acid sequence plus V-gene family, and excluded reads lacking a unique V-gene family. As a way to deal with suspected cross-contamination and a sequencing artifact, a later analysis dropped hundreds of nucleotide sequences that were highly shared and had low generation probability. In a later analysis, a clonal expansion index was calculated for each public chain from normalized within-repertoire ranks of inferred template counts. A later analysis computed generation probabilities with a VDJ recombination model fitted to out-of-frame rearrangements, and checked the results against IGoR. In a later analysis, TCR-TCR, TCR-HLA and TCR-CMV co-occurrence was scored with hypergeometric tests, and a repertoire-size bias correction was applied to TCR pairs. False discovery rates were estimated in a later analysis by permuting HLA or CMV assignments 20 times. In a later analysis, co-occurring TCRs were grouped using DBSCAN, with TCRdist sequence similarity added in when clustering inside HLA-allele-positive subsets. For co-occurrence clustering, repertoires with fewer than 30,000 or more than 120,000 public chains were excluded, along with a handful of repertoires with anomalous nucleotide sharing. Here the immuneACCESS table is served through TCRdb, limited to in-frame sequences with V and J called. Missing clones are a known gap in these copies; in checked studies unresolved V genes cover under half, and the rest lacks a known reason. The D gene and trimming were derived from the DNA, and the V and J assignments and clone size from that table. A total of under 250,000 clones appear in this sample, around 79% of them only once. Together, the top ten hold approximately 2% of the sample.

In total, roughly 670 healthy bone marrow donors made up the cohort. At the time of sampling, every cohort member was nominally healthy, though immune exposures that went unrecorded were likely present. The donor tested CMV seronegative and was one of the 352 seronegative cohort members. A peripheral blood sample was provided by each donor, and peripheral blood mononuclear cells were used for TCR beta sequencing. The Qiagen DNeasy Blood Extraction Kit was used to extract genomic DNA from the blood cell samples. In regard to this clone: Its antigen target is currently unknown. Nothing much larger sits one base from this clone, and base qualities are not available.

Between the V and J ends, shortened by 1 base and 0 bases respectively, the junction contains 7 bases. Reading from cysteine to phenylalanine, the CDR3 counts 15 amino acids. The kept DNA is CDR3 alone, 45 bases in frame from the first base. CDR1 and CDR2 (SGHVS, FQNEAQ) derive from the germline V gene. The sequence was obtained from a male donor in good health and CMV-seronegative. The sequence is built from TRBV7-8 and TRBJ2-1; the D gene is perhaps TRBD2, from 5 matching bases. What was sequenced was PBMCs. The nucleotide sequence is given as TGTGCCAGCAGCTTAGAGCGGAGCTCCTACAATGAGCAGTTCTTC. This yields the protein CASSLERSSYNEQFF.